Listed here are 8 T cell receptor beta chains from one sample, sequenced in a study of blood T cells in healthy people across ages. A sample-barcoded 5' primer and a J-beta primer mix were used in a second PCR of about 7 to 12 cycles. TCRdb reanalysed the 5' RACE reads using MiXCR and keeps one entry per CDR3 protein. The table shows 1.5 million to 2 million distinct CDR3 sequences, with roughly 50% occurring only once. The sample consisted of blood. The receptors come from a woman between 40 and 55 years old in good health.

J is TRBJ2-1 and V is TRBV29-1; 8 bases align to TRBD2. The ends lost 2 bases at V and 3 bases at J; junction bases unmatched: 12. Germline V CDR1 and CDR2: SQVTM, ANQGSEA. The CDR3 extends over 17 amino acids. CDR3 amino acids: CSVELGLGRSDYNEQFF. CDR3 sequence (DNA): TGCAGCGTTGAATTGGGACTAGGGCGGAGTGACTACAATGAGCAGTTCTTC.

V is TRBV7-9 and J is TRBJ1-2, with D maybe TRBD1 (6 bases). V was trimmed by 5 bases and J by 2 bases, leaving 15 bases between them. Germline lookup yields CDR1 SEHNR and CDR2 FQNEAQ (reference sequence). This CDR3 has 15 residues. DNA of the CDR3: TGTGCCAGCAGCGCCCAGGGGAGAGGCAACTATGGCTACACCTTC. Protein product: CASSAQGRGNYGYTF.

The chain uses TRBV29-1 and TRBJ2-1; weak D call: TRBD1 (5 bases). Germline CDR1 is SQVTM and CDR2 is ANQGSEA. V was shortened by 5 bases and J by 7 bases, with 9 bases between the two germline ends. This CDR3 region has 11 residues. The DNA of the CDR3 is TGCAGCGTTCAGGGAATAAATGAGCAGTTCTTC. Translating it yields CSVQGINEQFF.

This clonotype was detected a few times. This chain joins TRBV20-1 and TRBJ2-6, with D unclear. The CDR3 has 17 residues. CDR1 and CDR2 (germline): DFQATT, SNEGSKA (reference sequence). With 0 bases removed from V and 1 base from J, the gap between germline ends came to 13 bases. CDR3 DNA: TGCAGTGCTAGAGATGCACGGCGGCCATCTGGGGCCAACGTCCTGACTTTC. This encodes CSARDARRPSGANVLTF.

This clonotype was counted between two and nine times. This sequence joins TRBV7-9 and TRBJ2-1; D tentatively fits TRBD1 or TRBD2 (5 bases each). The CDR3 totals 15 residues. V was pared by 6 bases and J by 8 bases, with 20 bases between. Germline V gives CDR1 SEHNR, CDR2 FQNEAQ (reference sequence). CDR3 nucleotide sequence: TGTGCCAGCAGGGTGGGGACGATCAAGAGCGATGAGCAGTTCTTC. Translated, it gives CASRVGTIKSDEQFF. The complete variable domain, with remaining parts taken from reference TRBV7-9 and TRBJ2-1, reads DTGVSQNPRHKITKRGQNVTFRCDPISEHNRLYWYRQTLGQGPEFLTYFQNEAQLEKSRLLSDRFSAERPKGSFSTLEIQRTEQGDSAMYLCASRVGTIKSDEQFFGPGTRLTVL.

The genes are TRBV28 and TRBJ2-7, with D hard to call. Germline V gene lookup returns CDR1 MDHEN and CDR2 SYDVKM. CDR3 size: 12 residues. V lost 6 bases, J lost 7 bases, and 13 bases lay in between. CDR3 DNA sequence: TGTGCCAGCAGCCTTACGGTTAGAGAGCAGTACTTC. This gives the protein CASSLTVREQYF. The entire variable domain, with the rest obtained from reference TRBV28 and TRBJ2-7, is as follows: DVKVTQSSRYLVKRTGEKVFLECVQDMDHENMFWYRQDPGLGLRLIYFSYDVKMKEKGDIPEGYSVSREKKERFSLILESASTNQTSMYLCASSLTVREQYFGPGTRLTVT.

The CDR3 here is CASSFNVGEGLAVNNEQFF. CDR3 in DNA: TGTGCCAGCAGCTTCAACGTAGGGGAGGGACTAGCGGTTAACAATGAGCAGTTCTTC. The chain combines TRBV7-8 with TRBJ2-1, with TRBD2 matching 11 bases. Germline CDR1 reads SGHVS; CDR2 reads FQNEAQ. After removal of 3 bases from V and 5 bases from J, the junction contained 15 bases not matched to a gene. This CDR3 contains 19 residues.

The V and J genes are TRBV7-9 and TRBJ2-1; D is uncertain. V was shortened by 4 bases and J by 1 base, with 14 bases between the two germline ends. The CDR3 has 16 amino acids. Germline CDR1 is SEHNR and CDR2 is FQNEAQ (reference sequence). CDR3 protein: CASSSLDGVSYNEQFF. In nucleotides, the CDR3 is TGTGCCAGCAGCTCTCTCGACGGAGTATCCTACAATGAGCAGTTCTTC.